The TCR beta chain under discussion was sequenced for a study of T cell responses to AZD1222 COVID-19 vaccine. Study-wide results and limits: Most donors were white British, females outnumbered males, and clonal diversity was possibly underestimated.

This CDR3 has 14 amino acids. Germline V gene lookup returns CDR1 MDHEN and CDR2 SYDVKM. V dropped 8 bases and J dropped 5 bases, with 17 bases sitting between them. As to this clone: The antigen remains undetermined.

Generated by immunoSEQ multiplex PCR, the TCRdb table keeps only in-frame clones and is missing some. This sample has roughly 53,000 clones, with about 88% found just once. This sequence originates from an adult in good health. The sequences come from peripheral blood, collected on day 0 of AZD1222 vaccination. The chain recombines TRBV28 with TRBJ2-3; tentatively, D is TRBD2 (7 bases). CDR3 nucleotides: TGTGCCAGCGACGGGGGCGGGAGCCAAGATACGCAGTATTTT. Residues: CASDGGGSQDTQYF.